A selection of T cell receptor beta chains follows, all from one sample in a study of Graves' ophthalmopathy and Graves' hyperthyroidism. TCRdb re-called the multiplex PCR reads through MiXCR, storing one row per CDR3 protein. Here the sample spans about 620,000 distinct CDR3 sequences, about 20% being singletons. Sequenced material: peripheral blood. The receptors here all came from a woman aged 18-30 years with stable Graves' hyperthyroidism. Some clones in this sample may be carry-over from other donors' samples. Each CDR3 is given with its conserved first and last residue. The order of the fields is D gene, V gene, J gene, clone size, CDR3 DNA, CDR3 protein. The D gene is left open where the match is weak. A clone size is listed for some rows: how often the clone was seen (once, few, many), or a class if it is expanded.

D: NA; V: TRBV12-3/TRBV12-4; J: TRBJ1-2; size: many; DNA: TGTGCCAGCGCGACAGGTCCTAACTATGGCTACACCTTC; CDR3: CASATGPNYGYTF
D: NA; V: TRBV30; J: TRBJ2-6; size: NA; DNA: TGTGCCTGGGAGTCTGGGGCCAACGTCCTGACTTTC; CDR3: CAWESGANVLTF
D: NA; V: TRBV5-1; J: TRBJ2-4; size: NA; DNA: TGCGCCAGCAGCTTGGCCACGGGGGAGGCCAAAAACATTCAGTACTTC; CDR3: CASSLATGEAKNIQYF
D: NA; V: TRBV6-1; J: TRBJ2-7; size: many; DNA: TGTGCCAGCAGTGAAGCGCCGGGTACGGGCTACCAGCAGTACTTC; CDR3: CASSEAPGTGYQQYF
D: TRBD1; V: TRBV7-2; J: TRBJ1-3; size: many; DNA: TGTGCCAGCAGCCTTAGGGACAGCCCTGGAAACACCATATATTTT; CDR3: CASSLRDSPGNTIYF
D: TRBD2; V: TRBV6-2/TRBV6-3; J: TRBJ2-7; size: NA; DNA: TGTGCCAGCAGTAAACTAGCGGCCTACGAGCAGTACTTC; CDR3: CASSKLAAYEQYF
D: TRBD2; V: TRBV6-1; J: TRBJ2-5; size: NA; DNA: TGTGCCAGCAGTACACAGGGACTAGCTATCGAGACCCAGTACTTC; CDR3: CASSTQGLAIETQYF
D: NA; V: TRBV19; J: TRBJ1-4; size: NA; DNA: TGTGCCAGTAGTCCCCATCCCCCCCAGACGAACCAATTTGAAAAACTGTTTTTT; CDR3: CASSPHPPQTNQFEKLFF
D: NA; V: TRBV7-8; J: TRBJ1-1; size: NA; DNA: TGTGCCAGCAGCTTAGAGGGGCTTTTGAACACTGAAGCTTTCTTT; CDR3: CASSLEGLLNTEAFF
D: NA; V: TRBV14; J: TRBJ1-2; size: many; DNA: TGTGCCAGCAGCCAAGAAACAGGACCTAACTATGGCTACACCTTC; CDR3: CASSQETGPNYGYTF
D: NA; V: TRBV11-1; J: TRBJ1-5; size: many; DNA: TGTGCCAGCAGCTTATTCGGGGGAGGAGGCAATCAGCCCCAGCATTTT; CDR3: CASSLFGGGGNQPQHF
D: NA; V: TRBV6-1; J: TRBJ2-7; size: NA; DNA: TGTGCCAGCAGGCGACCAGGGCCACCCTACGAGCAGTACTTC; CDR3: CASRRPGPPYEQYF
D: TRBD2; V: TRBV7-2; J: TRBJ2-7; size: NA; DNA: TGTGCCAGCAGCTTGGTACTAGCGTACGAGCAGTACTTC; CDR3: CASSLVLAYEQYF
D: NA; V: TRBV6-5; J: TRBJ1-2; size: many; DNA: TGTGCCAGCAGTTACTATATCCGGGACACCTTCAGCTATGGCTACACCTTC; CDR3: CASSYYIRDTFSYGYTF
D: TRBD1; V: TRBV11-1; J: TRBJ2-7; size: NA; DNA: TGTGCCAGCAGCCCAGGACAGGGGAATAGTCCCTACGAGCAGTACTTC; CDR3: CASSPGQGNSPYEQYF
D: NA; V: TRBV5-6; J: TRBJ2-2; size: NA; DNA: TGTGCCAGCAGCTTCGGGGGACGGCTGCCCGGGGAGCTGTTTTTT; CDR3: CASSFGGRLPGELFF
D: NA; V: TRBV24-1; J: TRBJ1-2; size: NA; DNA: TGTGCCACCCAGGACATTTTCTATGGCTACACCTTC; CDR3: CATQDIFYGYTF
D: NA; V: TRBV19; J: TRBJ1-5; size: NA; DNA: TGTGCCAGTAGTATAGTAGGCCAGAGTAGCAATCAGCCCCAGCATTTT; CDR3: CASSIVGQSSNQPQHF
D: NA; V: TRBV6-5; J: TRBJ1-2; size: NA; DNA: TGTGCCAGCAGTTACCGCGGGGCAGGGCATGGCTACACCTTC; CDR3: CASSYRGAGHGYTF
D: TRBD1; V: TRBV11-2; J: TRBJ2-7; size: NA; DNA: TGTGCCAGCAGCTTACAACCCGGGGGGACAGGGCCGTACGAGCAGTACTTC; CDR3: CASSLQPGGTGPYEQYF
D: TRBD1; V: TRBV12-3/TRBV12-4; J: TRBJ2-2; size: many; DNA: TGTGCCAGCAGTTTGCAGGGGGCGCGAACCGGGGAGCTGTTTTTT; CDR3: CASSLQGARTGELFF
D: NA; V: TRBV6-2/TRBV6-3; J: TRBJ2-7; size: once; DNA: TGTGCCAGCACTCCGGGGCAGGGAGAAGACATAGGCTACGAGCAGTACTTC; CDR3: CASTPGQGEDIGYEQYF
D: NA; V: TRBV6-1; J: TRBJ1-1; size: few; DNA: TGTGCCAGCAGTGAACAGCGCCAGGGGAACACTGAAGCTTTCTTT; CDR3: CASSEQRQGNTEAFF
D: TRBD1; V: TRBV5-1; J: TRBJ2-7; size: NA; DNA: TGCGCCAGCAGCTTGGCGAAACTCAGGACAGGTCCACTCTACGAGCAGTACTTC; CDR3: CASSLAKLRTGPLYEQYF
D: NA; V: TRBV29-1; J: TRBJ1-4; size: few; DNA: TGCAGCGTTAGTACGAGTGCAACTAATGAAAAACTGTTTTTT; CDR3: CSVSTSATNEKLFF
D: NA; V: TRBV12-3/TRBV12-4; J: TRBJ1-2; size: NA; DNA: TGTGCCAGCAGCCTAACGGGGCGACTTACATATGGCTACACCTTC; CDR3: CASSLTGRLTYGYTF
D: NA; V: TRBV10-3; J: TRBJ2-7; size: NA; DNA: TGTGCCACCCGGACGGGCCCCTACGAGCAGTACTTC; CDR3: CATRTGPYEQYF
D: NA; V: TRBV7-9; J: TRBJ1-6; size: NA; DNA: TGTGCCAGCAGCTCCCACGATACCACAGGGTTGGGTTCACCCCTCCACTTT; CDR3: CASSSHDTTGLGSPLHF
D: TRBD1; V: TRBV6-2/TRBV6-3; J: TRBJ2-7; size: NA; DNA: TGTGCCACCGACAGGGGACAGGGGTTCCCCTACGAGCAGTACTTC; CDR3: CATDRGQGFPYEQYF
D: TRBD1; V: TRBV7-8; J: TRBJ2-5; size: many; DNA: TGTGCCAGCAGCCCAGGACAGGGGGCGGGTGAGACCCAGTACTTC; CDR3: CASSPGQGAGETQYF
D: NA; V: TRBV27; J: TRBJ1-6; size: many; DNA: TGTGCCAGCAGACAAGGGGACGATTCACCCCTCCACTTT; CDR3: CASRQGDDSPLHF
D: NA; V: TRBV7-2; J: TRBJ2-7; size: many; DNA: TGTGCCAGCAGATCATCGGGCGGGGTTGAGCAGTACTTC; CDR3: CASRSSGGVEQYF
D: TRBD2; V: TRBV11-2; J: TRBJ2-5; size: many; DNA: TGTGCCAGCAGCTTGCGCCCGACTAGCGGCCAAGAGACCCAGTACTTC; CDR3: CASSLRPTSGQETQYF
D: NA; V: TRBV29-1; J: TRBJ2-7; size: many; DNA: TGCAGCGTTGTGGGGCCCAGGGAGGGGGCTATTGGCGAGCAGTACTTC; CDR3: CSVVGPREGAIGEQYF
D: NA; V: TRBV2; J: TRBJ1-1; size: many; DNA: TGTGCCAGCAGTGAAGTCAGGGCGTGGGGGAACACTGAAGCTTTCTTT; CDR3: CASSEVRAWGNTEAFF
D: TRBD1; V: TRBV28; J: TRBJ1-1; size: many; DNA: TGTGCCAGCACGTTGAACAGGGGCACTGAAGCTTTCTTT; CDR3: CASTLNRGTEAFF
D: TRBD2; V: TRBV6-4; J: TRBJ2-7; size: many; DNA: TGTGCCAGCAGGGTGGCTGGTGGACTAGCGGGAGGCCTCAGTTTCTACGAGCAGTACTTC; CDR3: CASRVAGGLAGGLSFYEQYF
D: NA; V: TRBV6-5; J: TRBJ2-7; size: NA; DNA: TGTGCCAGCAGTTCTCCAGGGAGGTACGAGCAGTGCTTC; CDR3: CASSSPGRYEQCF
D: NA; V: TRBV18; J: TRBJ1-2; size: NA; DNA: TGTGCCAGCTCACCCCCTTCCAGGGGCCTGAACTATGGCTACACCTTC; CDR3: CASSPPSRGLNYGYTF
D: NA; V: TRBV11-2; J: TRBJ2-7; size: many; DNA: TGTGCCAGCAGCTTAGGATCCGGGTTCCCCTCCTACGAGCAGTACTTC; CDR3: CASSLGSGFPSYEQYF
D: NA; V: TRBV7-8; J: TRBJ1-5; size: many; DNA: TGTGCCAGCAGCTTAGGGGGCAGGAGTTATAGCAATCAGCCCCAGCATTTT; CDR3: CASSLGGRSYSNQPQHF
D: NA; V: TRBV9; J: TRBJ2-5; size: many; DNA: TGTGCCAGCAGCGTAGAGGACAGCCAAGAGACCCAGTACTTC; CDR3: CASSVEDSQETQYF
D: NA; V: TRBV20-1; J: TRBJ2-5; size: many; DNA: TGCAGTGCTAGAAACCGCGGGTTCCAAGAGACCCAGTACTTC; CDR3: CSARNRGFQETQYF